The source of this T cell receptor (beta chain) is a study of chemoradiotherapy in HPV16-positive cancers. On the study more broadly: Candidate HPV-specific T-cell clones and common TCR motifs came from functional assays in two HPV16-positive patients. General study findings and limits: Better recurrence-free survival went with HPV-responsive T-cell expansion in HPV16-positive patients.

CDR1 is MDHEN, CDR2 SYDVKM, per germline. The CDR3 extends over 13 amino acids. Trimming removed 6 bases from V and 11 bases from J; junction bases left unmatched: 10. Samples were taken several times over chemoradiotherapy. Comment on this clone: Its antigen is undetermined.

The assay was immunoSEQ multiplex PCR, and TCRdb's table has in-frame clones only and misses some. The table records fewer than 18,000 clones, approximately 80% of them present only once. Collection took place from a patient who underwent chemoradiotherapy. The V and J genes are TRBV28 and TRBJ1-2; 9 bases are a match to TRBD1. The sequence was collected from a human donor with HPV-associated anogenital cancer. CDR3: CASSSRDRDRYTF. The CDR3 region has the DNA TGTGCCAGCAGCTCCCGGGACAGGGACCGTTACACCTTC.